Listed below are T cell receptor beta chains from one sample, sequenced in a study of vaccination effects on CD4 cells after COVID-19. These receptors have no identified antigens. Libraries were prepared by immunoSEQ multiplex PCR; TCRdb keeps only in-frame clonotypes and omits some of them. The table includes roughly 17,000 clones, about 76% detected once. The sample was CD4+ T cells from PBMCs cultured with SARS-CoV-2 spike peptides, taken after COVID-19 vaccination. The receptors here all came from a human donor who had a prior SARS-CoV-2 infection. CDR3s include the opening cysteine and the closing phenylalanine or tryptophan. The order of the fields is CDR3 protein, CDR3 DNA, D gene, V gene, J gene, clone size, CDR3 length. A D gene is named only where the DNA matches it firmly. The size of a clone is reported for some rows only, either as once, few or many, or as a class for expanded clones.

CDR3aa: CASSSRGGTNEKLFF
CDR3nt: TGCGCCAGCAGTAGCCGGGGGGGAACTAATGAAAAACTGTTTTTT
d_gene: .
v_gene: TRBV5-1
j_gene: TRBJ1-4
abundance: few
len: 15

CDR3aa: CASSLPSGQGVKTYEQYF
CDR3nt: TGTGCCAGCAGCCTACCTAGCGGACAGGGGGTTAAAACCTACGAGCAGTACTTC
d_gene: TRBD1
v_gene: TRBV28
j_gene: TRBJ2-7
abundance: .
len: 18

CDR3aa: CASNGREGTGELFF
CDR3nt: TGCGCCAGCAATGGTAGGGAGGGCACCGGGGAGCTGTTTTTT
d_gene: TRBD2
v_gene: TRBV5-1
j_gene: TRBJ2-2
abundance: once
len: 14

CDR3aa: CASNQDRGRLNEPREKLFF
CDR3nt: TGTGCCAGCAACCAGGACAGGGGGCGGCTTAACGAGCCTCGCGAAAAACTGTTTTTT
d_gene: TRBD1
v_gene: TRBV2
j_gene: TRBJ1-4
abundance: .
len: 19

CDR3aa: CASTQSSPTRTGELFF
CDR3nt: TGTGCCAGCACCCAATCCTCGCCTACTAGAACCGGGGAGCTGTTTTTT
d_gene: .
v_gene: TRBV5-5
j_gene: TRBJ2-2
abundance: .
len: 16

CDR3aa: CASSLEGGGYEQYF
CDR3nt: TGCGCCAGCAGCTTGGAAGGAGGGGGGTACGAGCAGTACTTC
d_gene: .
v_gene: TRBV5-1
j_gene: TRBJ2-7
abundance: .
len: 14

CDR3aa: CASSNYWGFYEQYF
CDR3nt: TGTGCCAGCAGCAACTACTGGGGATTCTACGAGCAGTACTTC
d_gene: .
v_gene: TRBV6-2/TRBV6-3
j_gene: TRBJ2-7
abundance: .
len: 14

CDR3aa: CASSQVGVGTDTQYF
CDR3nt: TGTGCCAGCAGCCAGGTGGGAGTTGGCACAGATACGCAGTATTTT
d_gene: .
v_gene: TRBV3-1/TRBV3-2
j_gene: TRBJ2-3
abundance: once
len: 15

CDR3aa: CASSQGVSATAEAFF
CDR3nt: TGTGCCAGCAGCCAAGGGGTTTCGGCAACCGCTGAAGCTTTCTTT
d_gene: .
v_gene: TRBV3-1/TRBV3-2
j_gene: TRBJ1-1
abundance: .
len: 15

CDR3aa: CASSRWPSGRFYTGELFF
CDR3nt: TGTGCCAGCAGCCGTTGGCCTAGCGGGAGGTTTTACACCGGGGAGCTGTTTTTT
d_gene: TRBD2
v_gene: TRBV7-2
j_gene: TRBJ2-2
abundance: .
len: 18

CDR3aa: CASSLGQGAETQYF
CDR3nt: TGCGCCAGCAGCTTGGGGCAGGGAGCGGAGACCCAGTACTTC
d_gene: .
v_gene: TRBV5-1
j_gene: TRBJ2-5
abundance: .
len: 14

CDR3aa: CASSQLAGEEDTQYF
CDR3nt: TGTGCCAGCAGTCAACTAGCGGGGGAGGAAGATACGCAGTATTTT
d_gene: TRBD2
v_gene: TRBV6-5
j_gene: TRBJ2-3
abundance: .
len: 15

CDR3aa: CASSQDRNQPQHF
CDR3nt: TGTGCCAGCAGCCAAGACAGGAATCAGCCCCAGCATTTT
d_gene: .
v_gene: TRBV4-2
j_gene: TRBJ1-5
abundance: .
len: 13

CDR3aa: CASRAEGQSYEQYF
CDR3nt: TGTGCCAGCAGAGCAGAGGGACAGAGCTACGAGCAGTACTTC
d_gene: TRBD1
v_gene: TRBV2
j_gene: TRBJ2-7
abundance: few
len: 14

CDR3aa: CASSQAGTSGSRTDTQYF
CDR3nt: TGTGCCAGCAGCCAAGCCGGGACTAGCGGGAGTAGAACAGATACGCAGTATTTT
d_gene: TRBD2
v_gene: TRBV4-2
j_gene: TRBJ2-3
abundance: .
len: 18

CDR3aa: CASSRRGDTEAFF
CDR3nt: TGTGCCAGTAGTAGAAGGGGAGACACTGAAGCTTTCTTT
d_gene: .
v_gene: TRBV19
j_gene: TRBJ1-1
abundance: once
len: 13

CDR3aa: CASSSDRVSGQYF
CDR3nt: TGTGCCAGCAGCTCGGACAGGGTCTCCGGGCAGTACTTC
d_gene: TRBD1
v_gene: TRBV5-4
j_gene: TRBJ2-7
abundance: .
len: 13

CDR3aa: CASSPREDGWYGYTF
CDR3nt: TGTGCCAGCAGTCCCCGGGAGGACGGGTGGTATGGCTACACCTTC
d_gene: .
v_gene: TRBV6-5
j_gene: TRBJ1-2
abundance: .
len: 15

CDR3aa: CASSHKLPPIDSNQPQHF
CDR3nt: TGCGCCAGCAGTCACAAACTGCCGCCAATCGATAGCAATCAGCCCCAGCATTTT
d_gene: .
v_gene: TRBV23-1
j_gene: TRBJ1-5
abundance: once
len: 18

CDR3aa: CASSTQAASSYNEQFF
CDR3nt: TGTGCCAGCAGCACCCAGGCGGCTAGCTCCTACAATGAGCAGTTCTTC
d_gene: .
v_gene: TRBV11-3
j_gene: TRBJ2-1
abundance: .
len: 16

CDR3aa: CASSEPGRRSSGANVLTF
CDR3nt: TGTGCCAGCAGCGAACCCGGGCGGCGAAGCTCTGGGGCCAACGTCCTGACTTTC
d_gene: .
v_gene: TRBV5-6
j_gene: TRBJ2-6
abundance: .
len: 18

CDR3aa: CAWSPGPIGSGNTIYF
CDR3nt: TGTGCCTGGAGTCCCGGACCGATTGGCTCTGGAAACACCATATATTTT
d_gene: .
v_gene: TRBV30
j_gene: TRBJ1-3
abundance: .
len: 16

CDR3aa: CASSVAGGLSYNEQFF
CDR3nt: TGTGCCAGCAGCGTAGCGGGGGGCCTCTCCTACAATGAGCAGTTCTTC
d_gene: .
v_gene: TRBV9
j_gene: TRBJ2-1
abundance: once
len: 16

CDR3aa: CASTKSSGGSNYGYTF
CDR3nt: TGTGCCAGCACCAAATCATCGGGGGGAAGCAACTATGGCTACACCTTC
d_gene: .
v_gene: TRBV3-1/TRBV3-2
j_gene: TRBJ1-2
abundance: few
len: 16

CDR3aa: CASSLRGGTGELFF
CDR3nt: TGTGCCAGCAGCTTACGTGGTGGCACCGGGGAGCTGTTTTTT
d_gene: .
v_gene: TRBV7-3
j_gene: TRBJ2-2
abundance: medium-sized
len: 14

CDR3aa: CASSHSGSGYGYTF
CDR3nt: TGTGCCAGCAGCCACTCGGGAAGTGGCTATGGCTACACCTTC
d_gene: .
v_gene: TRBV3-1/TRBV3-2
j_gene: TRBJ1-2
abundance: .
len: 14

CDR3aa: CAWRWAGANEKLFF
CDR3nt: TGTGCCTGGAGGTGGGCCGGGGCTAATGAAAAACTGTTTTTT
d_gene: .
v_gene: TRBV30
j_gene: TRBJ1-4
abundance: .
len: 14

CDR3aa: CASTGDPGIFTDTQYF
CDR3nt: TGTGCCAGCACCGGGGATCCCGGGATTTTCACAGATACGCAGTATTTT
d_gene: .
v_gene: TRBV9
j_gene: TRBJ2-3
abundance: .
len: 16

CDR3aa: CASSQVDLVSTDTQYF
CDR3nt: TGCGCCAGCAGCCAAGTAGATTTGGTTAGCACAGATACGCAGTATTTT
d_gene: .
v_gene: TRBV4-1
j_gene: TRBJ2-3
abundance: .
len: 16

CDR3aa: CASSLNGWGARGYTF
CDR3nt: TGCGCCAGCAGCCTGAACGGCTGGGGGGCGCGGGGCTACACCTTC
d_gene: .
v_gene: TRBV5-1
j_gene: TRBJ1-2
abundance: .
len: 15

CDR3aa: CASSKGGGSNVEQYF
CDR3nt: TGTGCCAGCAGCAAAGGGGGGGGGAGTAATGTCGAGCAGTACTTC
d_gene: .
v_gene: TRBV9
j_gene: TRBJ2-7
abundance: .
len: 15